This TCR beta chain derives from a study of cytomegalovirus exposure and HLA in healthy donors. Germline loops: CDR1 LNHDA, CDR2 SQIVND (reference sequence). There are 15 residues in the CDR3. Unmatched junction bases numbered 11, after V lost 6 bases and J lost 7 bases. With 60 Vbeta and 13 Jbeta primers, the PCR was carried out. Data came from immunoSEQ multiplex PCR; TCRdb stores just in-frame clones and leaves some out. The sample includes about 160,000 clones, roughly 80% seen only once; the top ten take about 1.3%. The TCR was taken from a woman aged 45-65 years in good health and CMV-seronegative. Sequencing used PBMCs. The chain links TRBV19 to TRBJ1-1; TRBD1 matches 10 bases. CDR3 in amino acids: CASRVSPGQGFEAFF. DNA for the CDR3: TGTGCCAGTAGGGTGTCTCCGGGACAGGGGTTTGAAGCTTTCTTT. The full variable domain, completed using reference TRBV19 and TRBJ1-1, is DGGITQSPKYLFRKEGQNVTLSCEQNLNHDAMYWYRQDPGQGLRLIYYSQIVNDFQKGDIAEGYSVSREKKESFPLTVTSAQKNPTAFYLCASRVSPGQGFEAFFGQGTRLTVV.